This T cell receptor beta chain came from a study of T cell responses to AZD1222 COVID-19 vaccine. This CDR3 is 16 amino acids long. V trimming: 5 bases; J trimming: 2 bases; junction bases outside the gene matches: 11. Germline values: CDR1 LGHDT, CDR2 YNNKEL (reference sequence). Libraries were prepared by immunoSEQ multiplex PCR; TCRdb keeps only in-frame clonotypes and omits some of them. The data show around 120,000 clones, around 93% seen once. J is TRBJ2-5 and V is TRBV3-1 (or the pseudogene TRBV3-2); TRBD2 agrees at 7 bases. The sequences come from peripheral blood, collected 28 days after the second AZD1222 dose. This TCR was sampled from an adult who received the AZD1222 COVID-19 vaccine. The DNA for the CDR3 is TGTGCCAGCAGCGCAAACCCTCCGGGAGGTCAAGAGACCCAGTACTTC. Encoded protein: CASSANPPGGQETQYF.